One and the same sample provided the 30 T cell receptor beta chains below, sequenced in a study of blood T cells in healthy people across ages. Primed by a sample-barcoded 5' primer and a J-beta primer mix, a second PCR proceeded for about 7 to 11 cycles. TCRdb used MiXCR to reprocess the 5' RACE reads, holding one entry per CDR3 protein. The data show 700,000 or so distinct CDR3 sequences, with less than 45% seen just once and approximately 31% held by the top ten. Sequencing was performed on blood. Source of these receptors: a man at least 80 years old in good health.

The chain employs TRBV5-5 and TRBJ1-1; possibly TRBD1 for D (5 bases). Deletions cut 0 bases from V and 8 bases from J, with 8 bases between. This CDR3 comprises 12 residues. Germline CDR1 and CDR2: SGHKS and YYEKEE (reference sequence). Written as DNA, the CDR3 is TGTGCCAGCAGCTTGGCGAGGGGAGAAGCTTTCTTT. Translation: CASSLARGEAFF. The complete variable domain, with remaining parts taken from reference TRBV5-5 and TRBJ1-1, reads DAGVTQSPTHLIKTRGQQVTLRCSPISGHKSVSWYQQVLGQGPQFIFQYYEKEERGRGNFPDRFSARQFPNYSSELNVNALLLGDSALYLCASSLARGEAFFGQGTRLTVV.

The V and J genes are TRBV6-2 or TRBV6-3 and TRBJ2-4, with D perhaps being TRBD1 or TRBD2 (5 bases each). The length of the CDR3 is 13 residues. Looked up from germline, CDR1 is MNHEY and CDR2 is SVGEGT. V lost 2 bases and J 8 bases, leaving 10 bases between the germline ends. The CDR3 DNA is TGTGCCAGCAGTTACCGACAGAGGGACATTCAGTACTTC. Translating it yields CASSYRQRDIQYF.

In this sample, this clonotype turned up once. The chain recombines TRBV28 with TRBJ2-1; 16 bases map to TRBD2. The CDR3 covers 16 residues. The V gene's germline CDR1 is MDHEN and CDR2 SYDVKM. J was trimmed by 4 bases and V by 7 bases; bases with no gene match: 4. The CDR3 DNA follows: TGTGCCAGCAAACCGGGACTAGCGGGAGGGTACAATGAGCAGTTCTTC. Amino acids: CASKPGLAGGYNEQFF.

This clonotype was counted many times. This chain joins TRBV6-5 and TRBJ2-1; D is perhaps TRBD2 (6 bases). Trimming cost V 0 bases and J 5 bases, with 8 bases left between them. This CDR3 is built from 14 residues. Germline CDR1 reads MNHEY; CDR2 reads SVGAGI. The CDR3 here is CASSYSGGNNEQFF. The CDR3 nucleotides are TGTGCCAGCAGTTACTCCGGGGGAAACAATGAGCAGTTCTTC.

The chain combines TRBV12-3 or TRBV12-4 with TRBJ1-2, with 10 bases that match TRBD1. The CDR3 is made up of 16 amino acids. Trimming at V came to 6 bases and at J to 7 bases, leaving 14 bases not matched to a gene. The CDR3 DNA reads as TGTGCCAGCAGCCGACCGGGGGACAGGGGTATACCTGGCTACACCTTC. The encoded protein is CASSRPGDRGIPGYTF.

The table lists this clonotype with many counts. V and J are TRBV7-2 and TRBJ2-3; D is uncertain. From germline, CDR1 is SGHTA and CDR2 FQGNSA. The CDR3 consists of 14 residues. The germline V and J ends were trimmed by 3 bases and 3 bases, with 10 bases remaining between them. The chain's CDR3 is CASSLPPRTDTQYF. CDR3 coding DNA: TGTGCCAGCAGCTTGCCTCCGAGGACAGATACGCAGTATTTT. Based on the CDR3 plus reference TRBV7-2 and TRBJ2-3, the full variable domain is GAGVSQSPSNKVTEKGKDVELRCDPISGHTALYWYRQSLGQGLEFLIYFQGNSAPDKSGLPSDRFSAERTGGSVSTLTIQRTQQEDSAVYLCASSLPPRTDTQYFGPGTRLTVL.

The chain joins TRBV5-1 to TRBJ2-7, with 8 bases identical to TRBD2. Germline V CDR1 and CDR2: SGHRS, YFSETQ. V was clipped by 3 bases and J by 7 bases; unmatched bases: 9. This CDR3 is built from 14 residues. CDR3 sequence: CASSSGAGVNEQYF. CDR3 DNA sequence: TGCGCCAGCAGCTCCGGAGCGGGGGTTAATGAGCAGTACTTC.

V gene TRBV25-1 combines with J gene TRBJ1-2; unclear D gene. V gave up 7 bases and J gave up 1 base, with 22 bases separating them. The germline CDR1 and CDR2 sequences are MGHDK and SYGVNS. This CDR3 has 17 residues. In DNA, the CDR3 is TGTGCCAGCAAGTATCGCAACCGTAAGGCGGTTAACTATGGCTACACCTTC. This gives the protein CASKYRNRKAVNYGYTF.

In DNA form, the CDR3 reads TGCAGTGCTAGGCGGGGGGGCGGGAATGAGCAGTTCTTC. The encoded protein is CSARRGGGNEQFF. The gene calls are TRBV20-1 and TRBJ2-1; 9 bases are a match to TRBD2. Unmatched junction bases numbered 4, after V lost 3 bases and J lost 7 bases. Germline loops: CDR1 DFQATT, CDR2 SNEGSKA (reference sequence). This CDR3 comprises 13 residues.

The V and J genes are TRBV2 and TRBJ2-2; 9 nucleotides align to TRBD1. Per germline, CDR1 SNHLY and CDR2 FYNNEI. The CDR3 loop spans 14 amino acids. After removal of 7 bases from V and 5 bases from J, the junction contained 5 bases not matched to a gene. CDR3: CASKDRGRTGELFF. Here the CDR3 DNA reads TGTGCCAGCAAGGACAGGGGTAGAACCGGGGAGCTGTTTTTT.

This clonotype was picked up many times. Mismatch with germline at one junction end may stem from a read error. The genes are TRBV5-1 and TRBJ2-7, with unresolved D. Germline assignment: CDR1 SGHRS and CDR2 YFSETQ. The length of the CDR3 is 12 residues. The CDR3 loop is CASSLETYEQYF. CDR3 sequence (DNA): TGTGCCAGCAGTTTGGAGACCTACGAGCAGTACTTC.

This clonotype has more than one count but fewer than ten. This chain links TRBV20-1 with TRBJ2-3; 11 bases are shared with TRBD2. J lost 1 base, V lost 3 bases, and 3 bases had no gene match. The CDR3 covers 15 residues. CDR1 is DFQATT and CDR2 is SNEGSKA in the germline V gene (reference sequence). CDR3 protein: CSARLLAGGTDTQYF. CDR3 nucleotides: TGCAGTGCTAGGCTACTAGCGGGGGGCACAGATACGCAGTATTTT.

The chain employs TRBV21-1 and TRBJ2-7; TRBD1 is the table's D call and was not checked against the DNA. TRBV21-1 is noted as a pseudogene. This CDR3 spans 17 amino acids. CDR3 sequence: CASRRARAGGSRYEQYF. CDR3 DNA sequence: TGTGCCAGCAGGAGGGCAAGGGCAGGGGGTTCACGCTACGAGCAGTACTTC.

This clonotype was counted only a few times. The CDR3 spells CASSLDRGRRGDTQYF. The CDR3 DNA reads as TGTGCCAGCAGTCTGGACAGGGGGCGCCGGGGAGATACGCAGTATTTT. The V call is TRBV12-3 or TRBV12-4, the J call TRBJ2-3; 11 positions match TRBD1. This CDR3 region has 16 residues. V lost 5 bases to trimming and J lost 5 bases; unmatched junction nucleotides: 9.

The CDR3 loop is CSATDSRETQYF. The CDR3, as DNA: TGCAGTGCCACGGACAGTCGGGAGACCCAGTACTTC. The V and J genes are TRBV20-1 and TRBJ2-7, with a weak D call TRBD1 (6 bases). The J call may be faulty, since TRBJ2-5 better matches the DNA end. Germline CDR1 and CDR2: DFQATT and SNEGSKA (reference sequence). This CDR3 spans 12 amino acids.

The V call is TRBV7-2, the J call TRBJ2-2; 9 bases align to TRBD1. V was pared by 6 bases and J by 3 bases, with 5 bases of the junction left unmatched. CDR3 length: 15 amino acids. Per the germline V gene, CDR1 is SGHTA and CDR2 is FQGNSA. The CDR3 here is CASSSTGGYTGELFF. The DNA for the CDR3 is TGTGCCAGCAGTTCGACAGGGGGGTACACCGGGGAGCTGTTTTTT.

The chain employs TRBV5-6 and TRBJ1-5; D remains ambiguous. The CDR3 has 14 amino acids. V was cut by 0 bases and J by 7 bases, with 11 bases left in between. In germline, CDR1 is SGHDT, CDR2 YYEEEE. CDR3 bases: TGTGCCAGCAGCTTGGGAAGGGCGGAACAGCCCCAGCATTTT. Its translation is CASSLGRAEQPQHF.

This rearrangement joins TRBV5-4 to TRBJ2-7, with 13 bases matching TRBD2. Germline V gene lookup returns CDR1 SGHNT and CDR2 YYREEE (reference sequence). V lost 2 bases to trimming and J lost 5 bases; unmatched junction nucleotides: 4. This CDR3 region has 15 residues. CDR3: CASSLTSGGAHEQYF. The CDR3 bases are TGTGCCAGCAGCTTAACTAGCGGGGGGGCCCACGAGCAGTACTTC.

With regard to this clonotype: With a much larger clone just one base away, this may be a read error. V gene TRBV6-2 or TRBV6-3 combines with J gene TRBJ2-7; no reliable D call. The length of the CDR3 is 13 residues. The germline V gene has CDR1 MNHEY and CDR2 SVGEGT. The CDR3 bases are TGTGCCAGCAGTGCACTCCTAGTCGGCGAGCGGTACTTC. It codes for CASSALLVGERYF.

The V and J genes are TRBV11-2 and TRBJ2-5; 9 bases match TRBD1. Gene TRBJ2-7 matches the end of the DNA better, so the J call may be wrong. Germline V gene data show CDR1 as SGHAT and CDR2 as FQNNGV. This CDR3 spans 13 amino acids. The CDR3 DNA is TGTGCCAGCAGCCGCGGACAGGGGCTCGAGCAGTACTTC. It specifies CASSRGQGLEQYF.

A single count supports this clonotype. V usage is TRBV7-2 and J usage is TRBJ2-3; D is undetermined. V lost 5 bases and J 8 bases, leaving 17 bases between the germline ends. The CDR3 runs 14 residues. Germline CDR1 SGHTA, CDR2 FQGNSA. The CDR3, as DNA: TGTGCCAGCAGCCCCTCCCCTGGGTCTTCTACGCAGTATTTT. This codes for CASSPSPGSSTQYF.

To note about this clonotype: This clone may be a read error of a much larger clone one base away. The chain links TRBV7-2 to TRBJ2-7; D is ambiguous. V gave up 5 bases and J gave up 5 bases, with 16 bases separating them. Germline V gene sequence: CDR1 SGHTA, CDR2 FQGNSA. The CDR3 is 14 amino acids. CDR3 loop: CASSVRQDDNEQYF. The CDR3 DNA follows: TGTGCCAGCAGCGTGAGGCAGGACGATAACGAGCAGTACTTC.

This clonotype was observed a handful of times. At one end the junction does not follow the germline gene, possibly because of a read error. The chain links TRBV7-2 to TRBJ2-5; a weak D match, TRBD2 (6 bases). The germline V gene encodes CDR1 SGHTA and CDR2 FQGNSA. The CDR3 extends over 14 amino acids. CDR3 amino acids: CASSSLDYQEAQYF. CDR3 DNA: TGTGCCAGCAGCTCTCTGGACTATCAAGAGGCCCAGTACTTC.

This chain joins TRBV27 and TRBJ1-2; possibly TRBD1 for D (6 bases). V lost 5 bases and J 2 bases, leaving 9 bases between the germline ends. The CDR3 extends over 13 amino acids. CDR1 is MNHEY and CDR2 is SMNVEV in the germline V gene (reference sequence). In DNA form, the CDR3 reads TGTGCCAGCAGTCACAGGGAAAACTATGGCTACACCTTC. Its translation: CASSHRENYGYTF.

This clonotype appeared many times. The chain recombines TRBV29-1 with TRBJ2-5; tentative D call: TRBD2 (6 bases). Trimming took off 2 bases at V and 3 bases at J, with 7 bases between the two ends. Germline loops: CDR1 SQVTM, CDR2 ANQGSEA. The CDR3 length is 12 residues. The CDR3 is CSVEPGEETQYF. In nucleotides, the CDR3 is TGCAGCGTTGAACCGGGGGAAGAGACCCAGTACTTC.

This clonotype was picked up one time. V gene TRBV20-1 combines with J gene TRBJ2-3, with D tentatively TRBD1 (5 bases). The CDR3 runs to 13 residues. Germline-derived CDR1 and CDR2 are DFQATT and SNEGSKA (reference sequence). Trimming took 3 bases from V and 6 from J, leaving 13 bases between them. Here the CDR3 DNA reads TGCAGTGCTAGTCCTGGGGCCCTGGATACGCAGTATTTT. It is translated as CSASPGALDTQYF.

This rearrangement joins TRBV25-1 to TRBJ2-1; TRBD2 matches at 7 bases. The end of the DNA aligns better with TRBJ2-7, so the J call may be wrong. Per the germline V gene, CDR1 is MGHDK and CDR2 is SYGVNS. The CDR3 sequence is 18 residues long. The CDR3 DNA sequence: TGTGCCAGCAGTGATCCTCGACTAGCCCTAACCTCCTACAATGAGCAGTACTTC. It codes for CASSDPRLALTSYNEQYF.

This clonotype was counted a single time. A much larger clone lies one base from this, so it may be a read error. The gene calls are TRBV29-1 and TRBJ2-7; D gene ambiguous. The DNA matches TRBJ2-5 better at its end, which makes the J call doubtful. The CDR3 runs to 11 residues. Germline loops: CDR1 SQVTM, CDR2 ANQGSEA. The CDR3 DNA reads TGCAGCGTTGCGGGCGGAAAGACCCAGTACTTC. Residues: CSVAGGKTQYF.

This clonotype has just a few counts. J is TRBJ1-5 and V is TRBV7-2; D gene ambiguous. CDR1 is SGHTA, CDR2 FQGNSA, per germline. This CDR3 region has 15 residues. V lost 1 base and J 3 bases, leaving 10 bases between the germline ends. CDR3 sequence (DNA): TGTGCCAGCAGCTTAGATCGACGGTACAATCAGCCCCAGCATTTT. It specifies CASSLDRRYNQPQHF.

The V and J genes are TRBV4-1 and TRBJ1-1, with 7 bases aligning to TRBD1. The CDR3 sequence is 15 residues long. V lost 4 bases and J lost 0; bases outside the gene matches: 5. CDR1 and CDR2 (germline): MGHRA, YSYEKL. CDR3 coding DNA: TGCGCCAGCAGCCTTCCGACAGGGCTGAACACTGAAGCTTTCTTT. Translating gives CASSLPTGLNTEAFF.